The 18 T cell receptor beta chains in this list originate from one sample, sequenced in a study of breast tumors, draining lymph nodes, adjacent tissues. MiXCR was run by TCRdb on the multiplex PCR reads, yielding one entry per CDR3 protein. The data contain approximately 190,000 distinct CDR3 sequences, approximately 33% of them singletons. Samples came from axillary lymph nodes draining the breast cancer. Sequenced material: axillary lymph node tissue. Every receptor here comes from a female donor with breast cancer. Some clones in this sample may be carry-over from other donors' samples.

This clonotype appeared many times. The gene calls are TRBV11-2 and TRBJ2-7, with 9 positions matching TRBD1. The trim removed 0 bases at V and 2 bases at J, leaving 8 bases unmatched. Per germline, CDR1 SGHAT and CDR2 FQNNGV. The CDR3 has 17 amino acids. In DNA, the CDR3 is TGTGCCAGCAGCTTAGACAGGAAGGGACAGGGCGCCTACGAGCAGTACTTC. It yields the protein CASSLDRKGQGAYEQYF.

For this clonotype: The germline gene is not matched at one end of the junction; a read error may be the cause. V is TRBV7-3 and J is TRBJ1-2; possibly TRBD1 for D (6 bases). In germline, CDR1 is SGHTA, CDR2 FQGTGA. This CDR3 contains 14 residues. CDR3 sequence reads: CASSSGLGAGGSTF. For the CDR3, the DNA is TGTGCCAGCAGCTCAGGACTCGGGGCGGGGGGCTCCACCTTC.

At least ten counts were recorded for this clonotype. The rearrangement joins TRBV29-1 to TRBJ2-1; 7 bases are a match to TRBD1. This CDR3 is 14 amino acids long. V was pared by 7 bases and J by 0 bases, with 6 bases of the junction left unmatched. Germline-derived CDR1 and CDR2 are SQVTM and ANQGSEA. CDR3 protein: CSAADRSSYNEQFF. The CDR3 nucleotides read TGCAGCGCCGCGGACAGGAGCTCCTACAATGAGCAGTTCTTC.

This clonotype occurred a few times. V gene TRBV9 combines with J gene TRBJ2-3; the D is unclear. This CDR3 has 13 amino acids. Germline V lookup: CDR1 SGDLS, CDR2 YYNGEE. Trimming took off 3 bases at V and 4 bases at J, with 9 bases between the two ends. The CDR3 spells CASSAVGPDTQYF. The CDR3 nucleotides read TGTGCCAGCAGCGCCGTGGGCCCAGATACGCAGTATTTT.

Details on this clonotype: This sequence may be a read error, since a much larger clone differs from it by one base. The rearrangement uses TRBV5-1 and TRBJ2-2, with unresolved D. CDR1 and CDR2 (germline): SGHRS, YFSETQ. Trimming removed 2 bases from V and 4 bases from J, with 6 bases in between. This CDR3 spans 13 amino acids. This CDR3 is CASSLLSTGELFF. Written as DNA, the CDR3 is TGCGCCAGCAGCTTATTAAGCACCGGGGAGCTGTTTTTT.

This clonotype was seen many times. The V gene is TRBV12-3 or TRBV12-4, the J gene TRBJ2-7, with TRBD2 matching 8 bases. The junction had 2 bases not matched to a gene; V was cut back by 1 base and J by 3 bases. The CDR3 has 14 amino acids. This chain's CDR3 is CASSLGTSSYEQYF. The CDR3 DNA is TGTGCCAGCAGTTTAGGGACTAGCAGCTACGAGCAGTACTTC.

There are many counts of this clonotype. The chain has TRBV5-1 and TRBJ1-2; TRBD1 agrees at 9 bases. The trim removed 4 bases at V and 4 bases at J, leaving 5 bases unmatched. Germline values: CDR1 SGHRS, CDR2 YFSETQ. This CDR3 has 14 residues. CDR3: CASSPGQGFYGYTF. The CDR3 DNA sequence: TGCGCCAGCAGCCCGGGACAGGGTTTCTATGGCTACACCTTC. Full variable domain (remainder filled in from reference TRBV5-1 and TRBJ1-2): KAGVTQTPRYLIKTRGQQVTLSCSPISGHRSVSWYQQTPGQGLQFLFEYFSETQRNKGNFPGRFSGRQFSNSRSEMNVSTLELGDSALYLCASSPGQGFYGYTFGSGTRLTVV.

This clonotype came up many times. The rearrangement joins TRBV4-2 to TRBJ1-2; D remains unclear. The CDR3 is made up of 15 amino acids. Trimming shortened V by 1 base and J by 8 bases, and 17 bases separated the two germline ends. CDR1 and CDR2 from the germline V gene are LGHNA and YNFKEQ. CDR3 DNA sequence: TGTGCCAGCAGCCAAGGGACCGGTCAGGAAAGCGGCTACACCTTC. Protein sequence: CASSQGTGQESGYTF.

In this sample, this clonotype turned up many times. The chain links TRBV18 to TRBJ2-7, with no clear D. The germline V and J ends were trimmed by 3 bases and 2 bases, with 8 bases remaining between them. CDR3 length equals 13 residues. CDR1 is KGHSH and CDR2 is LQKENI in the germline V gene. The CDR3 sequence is CASSPGSPYEQYF. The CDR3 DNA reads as TGTGCCAGCTCACCGGGCAGTCCCTACGAGCAGTACTTC.

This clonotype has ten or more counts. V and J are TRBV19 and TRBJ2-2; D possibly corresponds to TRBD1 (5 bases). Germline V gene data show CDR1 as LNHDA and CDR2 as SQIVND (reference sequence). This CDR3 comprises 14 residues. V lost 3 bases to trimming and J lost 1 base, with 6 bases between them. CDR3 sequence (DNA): TGTGCCAGTAGTATCGGACAGAACACCGGGGAGCTGTTTTTT. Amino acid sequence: CASSIGQNTGELFF.

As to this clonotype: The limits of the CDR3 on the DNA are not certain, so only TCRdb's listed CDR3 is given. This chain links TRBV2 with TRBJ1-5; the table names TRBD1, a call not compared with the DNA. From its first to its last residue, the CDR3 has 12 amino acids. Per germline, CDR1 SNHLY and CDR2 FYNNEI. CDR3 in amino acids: CASVGQGAYEHF.

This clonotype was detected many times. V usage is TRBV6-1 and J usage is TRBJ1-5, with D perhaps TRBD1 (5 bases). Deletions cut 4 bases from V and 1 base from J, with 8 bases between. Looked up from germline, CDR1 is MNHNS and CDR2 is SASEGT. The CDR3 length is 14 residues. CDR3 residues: CASSAGISNQPQHF. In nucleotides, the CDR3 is TGTGCCAGCAGTGCAGGGATCAGCAATCAGCCCCAGCATTTT.

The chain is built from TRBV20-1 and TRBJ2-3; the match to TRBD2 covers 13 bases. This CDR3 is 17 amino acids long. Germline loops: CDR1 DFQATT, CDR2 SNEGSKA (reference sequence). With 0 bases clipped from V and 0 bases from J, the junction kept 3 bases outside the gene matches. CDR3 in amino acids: CSARDPTSGGSTDTQYF. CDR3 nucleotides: TGCAGTGCTAGAGATCCGACTAGCGGGGGGAGCACAGATACGCAGTATTTT.

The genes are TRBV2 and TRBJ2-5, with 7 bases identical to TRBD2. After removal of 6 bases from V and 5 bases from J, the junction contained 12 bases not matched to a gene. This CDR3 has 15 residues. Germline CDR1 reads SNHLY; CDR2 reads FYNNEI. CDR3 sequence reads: CASRKEGGRGETQYF. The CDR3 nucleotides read TGTGCCAGCAGGAAGGAGGGCGGGAGAGGGGAGACCCAGTACTTC. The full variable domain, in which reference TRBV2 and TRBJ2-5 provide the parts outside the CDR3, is EPEVTQTPSHQVTQMGQEVILRCVPISNHLYFYWYRQILGQKVEFLVSFYNNEISEKSEIFDDQFSVERPDGSNFTLKIRSTKLEDSAMYFCASRKEGGRGETQYFGPGTRLLVL.

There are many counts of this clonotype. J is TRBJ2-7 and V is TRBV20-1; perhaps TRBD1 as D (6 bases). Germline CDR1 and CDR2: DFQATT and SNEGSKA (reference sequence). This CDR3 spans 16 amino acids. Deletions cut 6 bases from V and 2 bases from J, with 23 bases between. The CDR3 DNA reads TGCAGTGCCCCTAGCCATATCGGACAGACCGCCTACGAGCAGTACTTC. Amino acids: CSAPSHIGQTAYEQYF.

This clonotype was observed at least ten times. In nucleotides, the CDR3 is TGTGCCAGCTCGGACCGCGCGTCCCTCAATGAGCAGTTCTTC. It encodes CASSDRASLNEQFF. This chain connects TRBV7-9 to TRBJ2-1; D not certain. From germline, CDR1 is SEHNR and CDR2 FQNEAQ (reference sequence). V lost 8 bases and J lost 6, with 17 bases in between. This CDR3 has 14 residues.

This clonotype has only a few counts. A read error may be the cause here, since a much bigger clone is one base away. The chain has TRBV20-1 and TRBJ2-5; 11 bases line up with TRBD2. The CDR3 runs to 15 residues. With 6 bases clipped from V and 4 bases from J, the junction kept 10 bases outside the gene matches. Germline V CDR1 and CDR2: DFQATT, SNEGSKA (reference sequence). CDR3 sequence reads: CSAYTSGGAAETQYF. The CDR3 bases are TGCAGTGCCTATACTAGCGGGGGTGCGGCAGAGACCCAGTACTTC.

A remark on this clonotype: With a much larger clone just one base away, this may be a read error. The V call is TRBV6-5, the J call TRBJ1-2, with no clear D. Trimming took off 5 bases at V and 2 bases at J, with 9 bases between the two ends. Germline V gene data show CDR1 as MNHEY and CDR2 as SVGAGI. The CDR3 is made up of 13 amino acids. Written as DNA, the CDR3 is TGTGCCAGCAGTCCGGAACAGAACTATGGCTACACCTTC. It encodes CASSPEQNYGYTF.